The T cell receptor beta chain described here comes from a study of shared clonotypes between healthy human individuals. The V gene's germline CDR1 is LNHDA and CDR2 SQIVND (reference sequence). V lost 4 bases, J lost 7 bases, and 22 bases lay in between. This CDR3 is built from 16 residues. How the authors handled the data: From ImmunoSEQ came sequences covering only the junction and carrying no quality scores, so filtering differed. Sequencing used immunoSEQ multiplex PCR; TCRdb keeps in-frame clones, though not all of them. V and J calls and clone size are as listed in that table; D and trimming were resolved from the DNA. The repertoire consists of around 2.5 million clones, with roughly 93% occurring once and the leading ten covering 0.36%. Donors included only healthy HIV-negative adults lacking recent acute infections or vaccinations.

Input material: naive CD4+ T cells from PBMCs. Subset: CD45RA+ positively selected. The gene calls are TRBV19 and TRBJ2-5; D remains ambiguous. The receptor was derived from a man between 18 and 35 years old in good health. Some clones in this sample may be carry-over from other donors' samples. CDR3 DNA sequence: TGTGCCAGTAGTACTGATTTATTGACTGGGGTTGGGACCCAGTACTTC. It translates to CASSTDLLTGVGTQYF.